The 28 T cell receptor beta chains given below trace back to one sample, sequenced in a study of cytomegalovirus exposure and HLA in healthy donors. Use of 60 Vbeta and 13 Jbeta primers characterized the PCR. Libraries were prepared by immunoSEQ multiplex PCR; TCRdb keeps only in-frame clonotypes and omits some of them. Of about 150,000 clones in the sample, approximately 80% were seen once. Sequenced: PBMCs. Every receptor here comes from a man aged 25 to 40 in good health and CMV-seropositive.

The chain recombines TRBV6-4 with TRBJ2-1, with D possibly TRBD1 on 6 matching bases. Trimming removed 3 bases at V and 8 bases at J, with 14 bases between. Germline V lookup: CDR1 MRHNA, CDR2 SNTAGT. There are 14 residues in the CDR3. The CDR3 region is CASSEQGTSDEQFF. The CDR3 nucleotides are TGTGCCAGCAGTGAACAGGGTACGAGCGATGAGCAGTTCTTC.

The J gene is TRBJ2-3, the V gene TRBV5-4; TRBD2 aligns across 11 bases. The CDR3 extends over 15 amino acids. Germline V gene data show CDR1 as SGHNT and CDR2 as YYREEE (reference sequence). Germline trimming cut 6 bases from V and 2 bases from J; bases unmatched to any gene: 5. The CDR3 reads CASTPGLAVTDTQYF. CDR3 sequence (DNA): TGTGCCAGCACTCCGGGACTAGCGGTCACAGATACGCAGTATTTT.

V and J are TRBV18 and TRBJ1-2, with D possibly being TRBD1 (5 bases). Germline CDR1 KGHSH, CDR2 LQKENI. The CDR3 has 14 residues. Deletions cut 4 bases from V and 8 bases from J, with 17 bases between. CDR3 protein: CASSQGAGSLGYTF. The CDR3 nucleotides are TGTGCCAGCTCACAAGGGGCAGGGTCCCTGGGCTACACCTTC.

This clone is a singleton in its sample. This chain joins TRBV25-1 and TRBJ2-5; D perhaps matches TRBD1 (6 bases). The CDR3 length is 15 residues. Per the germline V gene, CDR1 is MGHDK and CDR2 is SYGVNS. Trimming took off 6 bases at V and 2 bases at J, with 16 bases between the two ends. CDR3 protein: CASSPRTVLQETQYF. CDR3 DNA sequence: TGTGCCAGCAGCCCCCGGACAGTCCTACAAGAGACCCAGTACTTC.

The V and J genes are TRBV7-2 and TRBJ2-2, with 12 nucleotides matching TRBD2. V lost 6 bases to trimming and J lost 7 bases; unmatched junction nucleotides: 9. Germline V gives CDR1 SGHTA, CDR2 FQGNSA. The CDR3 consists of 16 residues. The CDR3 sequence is CASRVPTSGRVGELFF. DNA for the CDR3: TGTGCCAGCAGAGTCCCGACTAGCGGGAGAGTCGGGGAGCTGTTTTTT.

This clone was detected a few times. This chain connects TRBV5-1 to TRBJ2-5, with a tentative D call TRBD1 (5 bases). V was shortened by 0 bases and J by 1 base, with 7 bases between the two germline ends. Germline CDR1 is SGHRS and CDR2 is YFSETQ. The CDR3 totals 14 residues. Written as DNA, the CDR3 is TGCGCCAGCAGCTTGGAGGGGTTCCAAGAGACCCAGTACTTC. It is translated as CASSLEGFQETQYF.

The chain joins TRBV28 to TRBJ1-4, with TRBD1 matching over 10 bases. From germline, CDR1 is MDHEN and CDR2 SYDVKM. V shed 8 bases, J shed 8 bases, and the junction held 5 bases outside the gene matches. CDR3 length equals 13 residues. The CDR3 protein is CASYRDRGEKLFF. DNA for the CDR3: TGTGCCAGCTACCGGGACAGGGGCGAAAAACTGTTTTTT.

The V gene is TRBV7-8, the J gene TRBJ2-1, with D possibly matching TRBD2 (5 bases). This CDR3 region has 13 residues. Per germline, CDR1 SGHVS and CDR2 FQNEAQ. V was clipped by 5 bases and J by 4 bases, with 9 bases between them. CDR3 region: CASSAGVYNEQFF. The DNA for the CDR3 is TGTGCCAGCAGCGCCGGGGTGTACAATGAGCAGTTCTTC.

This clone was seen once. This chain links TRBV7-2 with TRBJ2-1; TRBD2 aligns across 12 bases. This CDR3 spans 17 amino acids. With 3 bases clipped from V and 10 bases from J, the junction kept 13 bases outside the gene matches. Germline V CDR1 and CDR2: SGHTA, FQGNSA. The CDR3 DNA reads TGTGCCAGCAGCTTGGCGCCCCCGGTTGGGACTAGCGGGGAGCAGTTCTTC. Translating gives CASSLAPPVGTSGEQFF. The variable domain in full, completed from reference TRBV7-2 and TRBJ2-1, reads GAGVSQSPSNKVTEKGKDVELRCDPISGHTALYWYRQSLGQGLEFLIYFQGNSAPDKSGLPSDRFSAERTGGSVSTLTIQRTQQEDSAVYLCASSLAPPVGTSGEQFFGPGTRLTVL.

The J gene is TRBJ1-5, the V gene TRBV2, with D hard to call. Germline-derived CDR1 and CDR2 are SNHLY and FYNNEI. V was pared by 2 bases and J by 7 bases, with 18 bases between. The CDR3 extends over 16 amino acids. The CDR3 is CASSENPTPRAQPQHF. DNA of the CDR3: TGTGCCAGCAGTGAAAATCCGACACCGCGCGCCCAGCCCCAGCATTTT.

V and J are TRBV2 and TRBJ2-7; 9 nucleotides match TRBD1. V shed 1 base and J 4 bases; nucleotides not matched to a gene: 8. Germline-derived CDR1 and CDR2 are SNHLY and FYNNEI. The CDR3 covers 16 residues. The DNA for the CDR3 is TGTGCCAGCAGTGAAGTAGGGACAGGGTCCGCTTACGAGCAGTACTTC. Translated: CASSEVGTGSAYEQYF. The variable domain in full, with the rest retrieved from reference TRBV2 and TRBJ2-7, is EPEVTQTPSHQVTQMGQEVILRCVPISNHLYFYWYRQILGQKVEFLVSFYNNEISEKSEIFDDQFSVERPDGSNFTLKIRSTKLEDSAMYFCASSEVGTGSAYEQYFGPGTRLTVT.

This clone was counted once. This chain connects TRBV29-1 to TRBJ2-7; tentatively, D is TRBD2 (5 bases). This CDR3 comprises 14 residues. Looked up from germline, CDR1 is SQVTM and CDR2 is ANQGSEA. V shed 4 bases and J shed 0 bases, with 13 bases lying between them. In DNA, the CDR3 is TGCAGCGTTGCCGGGGTCGGGGACTCCTACGAGCAGTACTTC. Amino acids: CSVAGVGDSYEQYF.

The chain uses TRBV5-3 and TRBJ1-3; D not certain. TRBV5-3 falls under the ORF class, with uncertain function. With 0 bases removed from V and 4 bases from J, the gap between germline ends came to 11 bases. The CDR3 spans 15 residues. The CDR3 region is CARSLGSLAGNTIYF. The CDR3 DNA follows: TGTGCCAGAAGCTTGGGATCGCTAGCCGGAAACACCATATATTTT.

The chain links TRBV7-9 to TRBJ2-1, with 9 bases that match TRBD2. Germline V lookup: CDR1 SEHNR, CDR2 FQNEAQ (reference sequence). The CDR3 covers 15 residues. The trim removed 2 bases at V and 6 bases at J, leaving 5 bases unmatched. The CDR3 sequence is CASSLNSGSGNEQFF. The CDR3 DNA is TGTGCCAGCAGCTTAAATAGCGGGAGTGGCAATGAGCAGTTCTTC.

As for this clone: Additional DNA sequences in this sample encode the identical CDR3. As DNA, the CDR3 is TGTGCCAGCAGTGGGGGACAGAACACTGAAGCTTTCTTT. This sequence encodes CASSGGQNTEAFF. The chain combines TRBV2 with TRBJ1-1, with D perhaps matching TRBD1 (6 bases). Trimming took 4 bases from V and 1 from J, leaving 7 bases between them. The CDR3 has 13 residues. Germline V gene lookup returns CDR1 SNHLY and CDR2 FYNNEI. Full variable domain (outside the CDR3, taken from reference TRBV2 and TRBJ1-1): EPEVTQTPSHQVTQMGQEVILRCVPISNHLYFYWYRQILGQKVEFLVSFYNNEISEKSEIFDDQFSVERPDGSNFTLKIRSTKLEDSAMYFCASSGGQNTEAFFGQGTRLTVV.

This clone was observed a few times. The CDR3 DNA is TGTGCCAGCAGCCACGGGACTAGCGGGCCTGGGGAGACCCAGTACTTC. Encoded protein: CASSHGTSGPGETQYF. The gene calls are TRBV5-4 and TRBJ2-5, with 12 bases identical to TRBD2. This CDR3 contains 16 residues. In germline, CDR1 is SGHNT, CDR2 YYREEE (reference sequence). The V segment lost 4 bases and the J segment 5 bases; nucleotides outside the gene matches: 9. Full variable domain (rest looked up from reference TRBV5-4 and TRBJ2-5): ETGVTQSPTHLIKTRGQQVTLRCSSQSGHNTVSWYQQALGQGPQFIFQYYREEENGRGNFPPRFSGLQFPNYSSELNVNALELDDSALYLCASSHGTSGPGETQYFGPGTRLLVL.

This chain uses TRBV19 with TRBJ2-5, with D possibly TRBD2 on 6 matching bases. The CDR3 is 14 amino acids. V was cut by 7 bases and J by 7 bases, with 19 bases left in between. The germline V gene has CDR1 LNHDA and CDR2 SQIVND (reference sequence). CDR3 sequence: CASNLGVSEGTQYF. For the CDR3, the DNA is TGTGCCAGTAATTTAGGGGTTTCGGAGGGGACCCAGTACTTC. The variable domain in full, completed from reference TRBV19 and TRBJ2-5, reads DGGITQSPKYLFRKEGQNVTLSCEQNLNHDAMYWYRQDPGQGLRLIYYSQIVNDFQKGDIAEGYSVSREKKESFPLTVTSAQKNPTAFYLCASNLGVSEGTQYFGPGTRLLVL.

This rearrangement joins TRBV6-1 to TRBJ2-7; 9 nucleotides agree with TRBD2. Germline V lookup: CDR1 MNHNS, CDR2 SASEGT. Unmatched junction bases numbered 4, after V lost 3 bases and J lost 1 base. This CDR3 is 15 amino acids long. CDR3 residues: CASSDGLAQSYEQYF. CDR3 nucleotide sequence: TGTGCCAGCAGTGACGGACTAGCGCAATCCTACGAGCAGTACTTC.

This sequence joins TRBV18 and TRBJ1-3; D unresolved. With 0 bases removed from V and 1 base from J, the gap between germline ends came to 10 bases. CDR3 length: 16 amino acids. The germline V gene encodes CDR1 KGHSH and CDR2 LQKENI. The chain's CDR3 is CASSPPSGSSGNTIYF. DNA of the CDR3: TGTGCCAGCTCACCACCTTCAGGATCTTCTGGAAACACCATATATTTT.

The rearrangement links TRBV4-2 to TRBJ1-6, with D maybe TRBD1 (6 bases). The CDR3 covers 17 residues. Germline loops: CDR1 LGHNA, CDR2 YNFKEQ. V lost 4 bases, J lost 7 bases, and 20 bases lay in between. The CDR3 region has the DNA TGTGCCAGCAGCCCAGGGGCAGGCAGGGATCTGAATTCACCCCTCCACTTT. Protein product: CASSPGAGRDLNSPLHF.

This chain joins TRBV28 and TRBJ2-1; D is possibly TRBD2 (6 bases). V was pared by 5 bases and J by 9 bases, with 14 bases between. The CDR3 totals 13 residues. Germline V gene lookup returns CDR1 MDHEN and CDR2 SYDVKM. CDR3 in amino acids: CASSPRLDLEQFF. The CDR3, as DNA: TGTGCCAGCAGTCCCAGACTAGATCTTGAGCAGTTCTTC.

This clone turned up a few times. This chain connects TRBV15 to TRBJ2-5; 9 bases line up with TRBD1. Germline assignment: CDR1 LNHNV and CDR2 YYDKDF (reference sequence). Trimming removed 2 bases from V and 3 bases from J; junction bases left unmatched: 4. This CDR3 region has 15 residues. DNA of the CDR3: TGTGCCACCAGCAGAAGCCGACAGGGGGAAGAGACCCAGTACTTC. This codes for CATSRSRQGEETQYF.

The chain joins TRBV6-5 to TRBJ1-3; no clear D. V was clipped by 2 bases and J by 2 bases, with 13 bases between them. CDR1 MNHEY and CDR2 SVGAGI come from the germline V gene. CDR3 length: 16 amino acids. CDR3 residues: CASSYAAESAGNTIYF. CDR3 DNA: TGTGCCAGCAGTTACGCGGCGGAGTCTGCTGGAAACACCATATATTTT.

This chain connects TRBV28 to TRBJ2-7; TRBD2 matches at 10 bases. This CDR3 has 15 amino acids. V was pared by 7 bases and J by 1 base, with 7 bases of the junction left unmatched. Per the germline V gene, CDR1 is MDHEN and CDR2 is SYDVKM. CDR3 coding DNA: TGTGCCAGCACCAGAAGCGGGAGGGTTTCCTACGAGCAGTACTTC. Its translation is CASTRSGRVSYEQYF.

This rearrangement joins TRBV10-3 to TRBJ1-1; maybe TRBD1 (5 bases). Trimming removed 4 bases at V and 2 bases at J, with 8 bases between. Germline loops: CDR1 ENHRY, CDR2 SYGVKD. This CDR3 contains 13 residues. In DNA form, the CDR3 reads TGTGCCATCAGTGGCCAGGGAAACACTGAAGCTTTCTTT. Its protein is CAISGQGNTEAFF.

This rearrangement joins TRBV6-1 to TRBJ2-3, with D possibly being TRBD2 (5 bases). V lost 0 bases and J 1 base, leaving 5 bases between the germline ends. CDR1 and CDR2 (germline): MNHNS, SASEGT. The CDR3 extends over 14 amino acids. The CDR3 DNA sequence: TGTGCCAGCAGTGAAGCTAGCGGCACAGATACGCAGTATTTT. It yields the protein CASSEASGTDTQYF.

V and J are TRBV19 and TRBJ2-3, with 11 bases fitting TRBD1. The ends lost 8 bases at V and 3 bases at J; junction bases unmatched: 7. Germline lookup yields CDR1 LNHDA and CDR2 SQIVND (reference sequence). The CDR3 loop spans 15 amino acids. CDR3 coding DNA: TGTGCCAGTGCCACGGACAGGGGGCAGACAGATACGCAGTATTTT. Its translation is CASATDRGQTDTQYF.

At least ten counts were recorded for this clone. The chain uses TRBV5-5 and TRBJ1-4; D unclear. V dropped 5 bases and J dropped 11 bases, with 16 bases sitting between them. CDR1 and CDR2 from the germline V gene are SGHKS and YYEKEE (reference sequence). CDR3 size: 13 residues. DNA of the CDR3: TGTGCCAGCAGATTATCTATGGTAACGAAACTGTTTTTT. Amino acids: CASRLSMVTKLFF. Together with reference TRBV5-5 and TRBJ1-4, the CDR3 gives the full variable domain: DAGVTQSPTHLIKTRGQQVTLRCSPISGHKSVSWYQQVLGQGPQFIFQYYEKEERGRGNFPDRFSARQFPNYSSELNVNALLLGDSALYLCASRLSMVTKLFFGSGTQLSVL.